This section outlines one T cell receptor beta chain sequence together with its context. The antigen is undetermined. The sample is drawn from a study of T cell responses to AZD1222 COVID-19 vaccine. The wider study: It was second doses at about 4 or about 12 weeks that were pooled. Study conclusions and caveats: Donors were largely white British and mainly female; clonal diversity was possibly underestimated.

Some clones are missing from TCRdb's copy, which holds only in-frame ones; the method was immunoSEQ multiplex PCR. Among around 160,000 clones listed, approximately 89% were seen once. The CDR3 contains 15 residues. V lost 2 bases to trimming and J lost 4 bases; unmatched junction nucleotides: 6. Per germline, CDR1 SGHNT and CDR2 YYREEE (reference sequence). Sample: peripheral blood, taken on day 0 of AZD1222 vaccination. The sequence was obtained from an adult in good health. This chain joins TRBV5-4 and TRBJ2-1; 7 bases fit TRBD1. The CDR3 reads CASSLGQVGYNEQFF. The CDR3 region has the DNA TGTGCCAGCAGCTTAGGACAGGTCGGATACAATGAGCAGTTCTTC.